This T cell receptor (beta chain) was captured by sequencing in a study of blood T cells in healthy people across ages. Study-level findings and limits: Across the age range, TCR beta diversity per million T cells fell in a roughly linear way. PBMCs went unsorted, and a conclusive naive versus antigen-experienced comparison was therefore prevented.

V lost 3 bases and J lost 11, with 16 bases in between. This CDR3 is 13 amino acids long. Germline V CDR1 and CDR2: SGHTA, FQGNSA. For the second PCR, which ran for roughly 6 to 11 cycles, a sample-barcoded 5' primer and a J-beta primer mix were used. TCRdb re-called the 5' RACE reads with MiXCR, one entry per CDR3 protein. The sample lists roughly 1.7 million distinct CDR3 sequences; about 31% were seen once. This clonotype was seen a single time. Its cognate antigen is unknown. A much larger clone differs by one base, so this may be a read error. Those donating, healthy Caucasian individuals from Russia, were aged roughly 6 to 100.

The chain links TRBV7-2 to TRBJ2-5; D unclear. The clonotype comes from a woman under 40 in good health. Sequencing input: blood. The CDR3 sequence is CASSLPLPDEQYF. The DNA of the CDR3 is TGTGCCAGCAGCTTGCCATTACCAGATGAGCAGTACTTC.